These T cell receptor beta chains were read from a single sample in a study of hypomethylating agent response in myelodysplastic syndrome. Assay: immunoSEQ multiplex PCR; the TCRdb copy retains only in-frame clones and omits some. This table has about 10,000 clones, 83% appearing once. The sequenced sample was bone marrow, obtained before or after starting hypomethylating agent treatment for myelodysplastic syndrome (not recorded which). These receptors all stem from a human donor with myelodysplastic syndrome. The CDR3 runs from the conserved cysteine through the conserved F or W. D genes are given only for firm matches. Rows give clone size only sometimes, using once, few, many, or a class for an expanded clone.

CDR3 length: 14; V gene: TRBV6-4; D gene: .; J gene: TRBJ2-4; clone size: .; CDR3 DNA: TGTGCCAGCAGTCAAACAGGGACGTCGGACATTCAGTACTTC; CDR3 protein: CASSQTGTSDIQYF
CDR3 length: 12; V gene: TRBV7-9; D gene: .; J gene: TRBJ1-1; clone size: .; CDR3 DNA: TGTGCCAGCAGCTACGGTGTGGCTGAAGCTTTCTTT; CDR3 protein: CASSYGVAEAFF
CDR3 length: 14; V gene: TRBV4-2; D gene: TRBD1; J gene: TRBJ2-2; clone size: .; CDR3 DNA: TGTGCCAGCAGCCTGGGACAGGGGGTCGGGGAGCTGTTTTTT; CDR3 protein: CASSLGQGVGELFF
CDR3 length: 14; V gene: TRBV5-1; D gene: .; J gene: TRBJ1-1; clone size: .; CDR3 DNA: TGCGCCAGCAGCTTGCGGGGGCTGGACACTGAAGCTTTCTTT; CDR3 protein: CASSLRGLDTEAFF
CDR3 length: 14; V gene: TRBV5-1; D gene: .; J gene: TRBJ1-4; clone size: few; CDR3 DNA: TGCGCCAGCAGCTTGGAGGGTGCTAATGAAAAACTGTTTTTT; CDR3 protein: CASSLEGANEKLFF
CDR3 length: 19; V gene: TRBV5-1; D gene: TRBD1; J gene: TRBJ1-5; clone size: .; CDR3 DNA: TGCGCCAGCAGCGCCGACCCGGGACAGGGGCCCTATAGCAATCAGCCCCAGCATTTT; CDR3 protein: CASSADPGQGPYSNQPQHF
CDR3 length: 12; V gene: TRBV10-2; D gene: .; J gene: TRBJ1-4; clone size: .; CDR3 DNA: TGCGCCAGCAGTGAAACGGGGGAAAAACTGTTTTTT; CDR3 protein: CASSETGEKLFF
CDR3 length: 16; V gene: TRBV19; D gene: TRBD2; J gene: TRBJ2-1; clone size: .; CDR3 DNA: TGTGCCAGTAGCCTGGGACTAGCGGGGGGCATCGATGAGCAGTTCTTC; CDR3 protein: CASSLGLAGGIDEQFF
CDR3 length: 14; V gene: TRBV6-4; D gene: .; J gene: TRBJ2-2; clone size: once; CDR3 DNA: TGTGCCAGCAGTGACAGGAGTTTCGCCGGGGAGCTGTTTTTT; CDR3 protein: CASSDRSFAGELFF
CDR3 length: 14; V gene: TRBV30; D gene: TRBD2; J gene: TRBJ2-2; clone size: .; CDR3 DNA: TGTGCCTGGAGTCGGGGGGGGAACACCGGGGAGCTGTTTTTT; CDR3 protein: CAWSRGGNTGELFF
CDR3 length: 15; V gene: TRBV11-2; D gene: TRBD2; J gene: TRBJ2-7; clone size: once; CDR3 DNA: TGTGCCAGCACCCCGGGACTAGCGGGTCTCGGGGAGCAGTACTTC; CDR3 protein: CASTPGLAGLGEQYF
CDR3 length: 16; V gene: TRBV14; D gene: .; J gene: TRBJ2-5; clone size: .; CDR3 DNA: TGTGCCAGCAGCCAAGGGAGGTGGCAGGCCCAAGAGACCCAGTACTTC; CDR3 protein: CASSQGRWQAQETQYF
CDR3 length: 17; V gene: TRBV19; D gene: TRBD1; J gene: TRBJ2-3; clone size: .; CDR3 DNA: TGTGCCAGTAGTACCCGGACAGGGGGCGCATCCCCAGATACGCAGTATTTT; CDR3 protein: CASSTRTGGASPDTQYF
CDR3 length: 14; V gene: TRBV18; D gene: TRBD1; J gene: TRBJ2-7; clone size: .; CDR3 DNA: TGTGCCAGCTCAATCCAGGGGGAAGGAGACGAGCAGTACTTC; CDR3 protein: CASSIQGEGDEQYF
CDR3 length: 11; V gene: TRBV2; D gene: TRBD1; J gene: TRBJ2-7; clone size: once; CDR3 DNA: TGTGCCAGCAGTACCGGGACAGGGGGTCCGTTC; CDR3 protein: CASSTGTGGPF